This T cell receptor (beta chain) originates from a study of T cell repertoires in cytomegalovirus infection. Background on the study: Public TCR beta signatures were indicative of both CMV infection and a matching HLA type.

As regards this clonotype: Antigen unknown.

General study points: Using cumulative public TCR beta family frequency, the authors identified those who carried CMV together with the relevant HLA.

TCRdb fed the reads into MiXCR, producing one record per CDR3 protein. Found here are about 360,000 distinct CDR3 sequences, approximately 18% of them singletons; the top ten hold roughly 9%. This receptor was obtained from a human donor in good health (CMV status not recorded). Some clones in this sample may be carry-over from other donors' samples. The sample was PBMCs.

The CDR3: CASAISGQETQYF. The CDR3 DNA sequence: TGTGCTAGTGCCATTAGCGGACAAGAGACCCAGTACTTC. V and J are TRBV12-5 and TRBJ2-5; D is possibly TRBD2 (6 bases). The germline gives CDR1 LGHNT, CDR2 FRNRAP. The CDR3 runs 13 residues. V was trimmed by 7 bases and J by 2 bases, leaving 11 bases between them. Drawing the rest from reference TRBV12-5 and TRBJ2-5, the complete variable domain is DARVTQTPRHKVTEMGQEVTMRCQPILGHNTVFWYRQTMMQGLELLAYFRNRAPLDDSGMPKDRFSAEMPDATLATLKIQPSEPRDSAVYFCASAISGQETQYFGPGTRLLVL.